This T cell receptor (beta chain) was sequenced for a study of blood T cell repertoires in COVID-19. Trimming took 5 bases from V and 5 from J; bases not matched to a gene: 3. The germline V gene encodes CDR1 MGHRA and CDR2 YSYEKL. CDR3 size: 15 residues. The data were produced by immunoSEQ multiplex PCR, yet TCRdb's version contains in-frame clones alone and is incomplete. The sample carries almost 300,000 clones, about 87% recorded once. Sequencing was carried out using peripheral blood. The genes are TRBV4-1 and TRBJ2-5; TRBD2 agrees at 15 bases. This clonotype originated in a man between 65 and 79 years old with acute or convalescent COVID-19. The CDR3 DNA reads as TGCGCCAGCAGCTCCGGGACTAGCGGGGGGGAGACCCAGTACTTC. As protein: CASSSGTSGGETQYF.